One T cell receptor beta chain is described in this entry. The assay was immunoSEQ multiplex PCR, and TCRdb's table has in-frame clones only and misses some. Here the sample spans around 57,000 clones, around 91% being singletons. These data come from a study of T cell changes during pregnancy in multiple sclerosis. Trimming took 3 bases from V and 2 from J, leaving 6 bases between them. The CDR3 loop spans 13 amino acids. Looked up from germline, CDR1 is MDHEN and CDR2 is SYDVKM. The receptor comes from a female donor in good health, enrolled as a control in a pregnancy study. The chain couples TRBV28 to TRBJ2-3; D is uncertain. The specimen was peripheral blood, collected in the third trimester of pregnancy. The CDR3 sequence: CASSFPLTDTQYF. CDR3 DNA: TGTGCCAGCAGTTTCCCTCTCACAGATACGCAGTATTTT.